Shown below are 24 T cell receptor beta chains from a single sample sequenced in a study of radiotherapy plus CTLA-4 blockade in lung cancer. Data came from immunoSEQ multiplex PCR; TCRdb stores just in-frame clones and leaves some out. The repertoire has 80,000 to 100,000 clones, around 79% of them found once; the top ten carry 2.5% to 3%. Specimen: peripheral blood, collected from a patient treated with radiotherapy plus ipilimumab. The receptors stem from a human donor with non-small cell lung cancer who had a partial response to radiotherapy plus ipilimumab. Some clones in this sample may be carry-over from other donors' samples.

The V and J genes are TRBV30 and TRBJ2-3; 11 bases fit TRBD2. The junction had 8 bases not matched to a gene; V was cut back by 1 base and J by 5 bases. CDR1 is GTSNPN and CDR2 is SVGIG in the germline V gene (reference sequence). The CDR3 is 16 residues long. The CDR3 DNA sequence: TGTGCCTGGAGTGACCTCCTTAGCGGGAGGGGAGATACGCAGTATTTT. This encodes CAWSDLLSGRGDTQYF.

CDR3 DNA: TGTGCCCGGGCGGGAGATCCAGATACGCAGTATTTT. Its protein is CARAGDPDTQYF. The chain has TRBV19 and TRBJ2-3; 7 bases agree with TRBD2. Germline CDR1 is LNHDA and CDR2 is SQIVND (reference sequence). The trim removed 11 bases at V and 4 bases at J, leaving 6 bases unmatched. This CDR3 is 12 amino acids long.

This clone has more than one count but fewer than ten. This chain connects TRBV11-1 to TRBJ2-1; TRBD2 agrees at 9 bases. The germline CDR1 and CDR2 sequences are SGHAT and FQDESV (reference sequence). Unmatched junction bases numbered 10, after V lost 5 bases and J lost 5 bases. The CDR3 sequence is 16 residues long. The CDR3 DNA sequence: TGTGCCAGCAGCAACCTCCTAGCGGGATTACACAATGAGCAGTTCTTC. It is translated as CASSNLLAGLHNEQFF.

This chain joins TRBV6-1 and TRBJ2-3, with 7 bases fitting TRBD2. V lost 1 base, J lost 10 bases, and 5 bases stayed unmatched. From germline, CDR1 is MNHNS and CDR2 SASEGT. The CDR3 is made up of 13 amino acids. The CDR3 region has the DNA TGTGCCAGCAGTGAAGGGAGCGGGGTGCCGCAGTATTTT. Translating gives CASSEGSGVPQYF.

The chain links TRBV18 to TRBJ1-5; 9 bases match TRBD1. V lost 4 bases to trimming and J lost 4 bases; unmatched junction nucleotides: 2. This CDR3 is 14 amino acids long. Germline V gene sequence: CDR1 KGHSH, CDR2 LQKENI. CDR3 residues: CASSLGTGNQPQHF. CDR3 in DNA: TGTGCCAGCTCACTAGGGACAGGGAATCAGCCCCAGCATTTT.

V gene TRBV5-1 combines with J gene TRBJ2-3; TRBD2 aligns across 9 bases. The germline CDR1 and CDR2 sequences are SGHRS and YFSETQ. V shed 5 bases and J 4 bases; nucleotides not matched to a gene: 5. The CDR3 extends over 14 amino acids. CDR3 sequence: CASRGVAGADTQYF. The CDR3 nucleotides read TGCGCCAGCAGGGGGGTAGCGGGAGCAGATACGCAGTATTTT.

For the CDR3, the DNA is TGTGCCAGCACCGGGGGGCGGTACTCCTACGAGCAGTACTTC. Protein sequence: CASTGGRYSYEQYF. The chain carries TRBV6-5 and TRBJ2-7, with D tentatively TRBD2 (7 bases). The CDR3 is 14 residues long. V shed 7 bases and J shed 0 bases, with 13 bases lying between them. Germline CDR1 MNHEY, CDR2 SVGAGI.

The chain links TRBV6-1 to TRBJ2-7, with TRBD1 identical over 8 bases. After removal of 5 bases from V and 4 bases from J, the junction contained 4 bases not matched to a gene. CDR3 length: 13 residues. In germline, CDR1 is MNHNS, CDR2 SASEGT. CDR3 coding DNA: TGTGCCAGCAGTACGGACAGGGAATACGAGCAGTACTTC. This gives the protein CASSTDREYEQYF.

The chain links TRBV10-3 to TRBJ2-7, with D perhaps TRBD2 (6 bases). Germline lookup yields CDR1 ENHRY and CDR2 SYGVKD. The length of the CDR3 is 13 residues. The V end was cut by 0 bases, the J end by 5 bases, with 8 bases between. The CDR3 loop reads CAISESGEDEQYF. The CDR3 coding sequence is TGTGCCATCAGTGAGTCGGGGGAGGACGAGCAGTACTTC.

The chain carries TRBV9 and TRBJ2-1; 13 bases are shared with TRBD2. The germline CDR1 and CDR2 sequences are SGDLS and YYNGEE. Unmatched junction bases numbered 7, after V lost 3 bases and J lost 10 bases. CDR3 length: 15 residues. The CDR3 spells CASSETSGGAGEQFF. The DNA for the CDR3 is TGTGCCAGCAGCGAAACTAGCGGGGGGGCGGGGGAGCAGTTCTTC. Supplemented by reference TRBV9 and TRBJ2-1, the full variable domain reads DSGVTQTPKHLITATGQRVTLRCSPRSGDLSVYWYQQSLDQGLQFLIQYYNGEERAKGNILERFSAQQFPDLHSELNLSSLELGDSALYFCASSETSGGAGEQFFGPGTRLTVL.

The chain employs TRBV28 and TRBJ1-2; a weak D match, TRBD1 (6 bases). The CDR3 has 14 amino acids. The V gene's germline CDR1 is MDHEN and CDR2 SYDVKM. Trimming removed 8 bases at V and 5 bases at J, with 18 bases between. The CDR3 DNA is TGTGCCAGCTACCCGGGGGCGGGGGTATATGGCTACACCTTC. The encoded protein is CASYPGAGVYGYTF.

The CDR3 sequence is CASSLPIENTGELFF. The CDR3 DNA reads TGTGCCAGCAGCTTACCCATAGAGAACACCGGGGAGCTGTTTTTT. This chain links TRBV7-6 with TRBJ2-2; D remains unclear. The ends were cut back, 2 bases at V and 1 base at J, with 8 bases in the middle. The CDR3 runs 15 residues. Germline lookup yields CDR1 SGHVS and CDR2 FNYEAQ.

The chain couples TRBV19 to TRBJ2-1; TRBD2 agrees at 10 bases. The CDR3 covers 17 residues. V was clipped by 6 bases and J by 0 bases; unmatched bases: 8. Germline V gene lookup returns CDR1 LNHDA and CDR2 SQIVND (reference sequence). The DNA for the CDR3 is TGTGCCAGTAGCCATGGGGCTAGCGGGAGCTCCTACAATGAGCAGTTCTTC. Protein: CASSHGASGSSYNEQFF. Based on the CDR3 plus reference TRBV19 and TRBJ2-1, the full variable domain is DGGITQSPKYLFRKEGQNVTLSCEQNLNHDAMYWYRQDPGQGLRLIYYSQIVNDFQKGDIAEGYSVSREKKESFPLTVTSAQKNPTAFYLCASSHGASGSSYNEQFFGPGTRLTVL.

The sample holds a few counts of this clone. The J gene is TRBJ2-2, the V gene TRBV7-7; 11 nucleotides agree with TRBD2. V was clipped by 0 bases and J by 4 bases; unmatched bases: 1. CDR1 is SSHAT, CDR2 FNYEAQ, per germline (reference sequence). This CDR3 region has 16 residues. The CDR3 is CASSLAGTSGTGELFF. CDR3 sequence (DNA): TGTGCCAGCAGCTTAGCGGGGACTAGCGGCACCGGGGAGCTGTTTTTT.

V and J are TRBV6-6 and TRBJ2-1; 14 positions agree with TRBD2. CDR1 and CDR2 from the germline V gene are MNHNY and SVGAGI (reference sequence). CDR3 length: 16 residues. Trimming cost V 8 bases and J 2 bases; bases outside gene matches: 5. The CDR3 protein is CASRGLAGGTYNEQFF. The CDR3 region has the DNA TGTGCCAGCCGAGGACTAGCGGGGGGCACCTACAATGAGCAGTTCTTC.

V is TRBV4-1 and J is TRBJ2-3; possibly TRBD2 for D (5 bases). This CDR3 comprises 16 residues. V shed 1 base and J shed 0 bases, with 11 bases lying between them. Germline loops: CDR1 MGHRA, CDR2 YSYEKL. The CDR3: CASSQARRTSTDTQYF. The CDR3 nucleotides read TGCGCCAGCAGCCAAGCAAGAAGGACTAGCACAGATACGCAGTATTTT.

The rearrangement uses TRBV5-1 and TRBJ1-1; no reliable D call. Germline-derived CDR1 and CDR2 are SGHRS and YFSETQ. Trimming stripped 0 bases from V and 0 bases from J, with 12 bases between. The CDR3 spans 16 residues. CDR3 DNA: TGCGCCAGCAGCTTGGGGGCCAATACCCTGAACACTGAAGCTTTCTTT. As protein: CASSLGANTLNTEAFF.

The V and J genes are TRBV7-2 and TRBJ1-4; D unresolved. The CDR3 extends over 12 amino acids. V lost 9 bases, J lost 4 bases, and 9 bases lay in between. CDR1 is SGHTA, CDR2 FQGNSA, per germline. In nucleotides, the CDR3 is TGTGCCAGTTCTAACGATAATGAAAAACTGTTTTTT. Protein product: CASSNDNEKLFF.

This sequence joins TRBV4-3 and TRBJ2-7, with D possibly being TRBD2 (5 bases). V shed 1 base and J shed 7 bases, with 8 bases lying between them. This CDR3 spans 12 amino acids. Germline V gene lookup returns CDR1 LGHNA and CDR2 YSLEER. The CDR3 DNA reads as TGCGCCAGCAGCCAAGTATCGGGAGAGCAGTACTTC. This gives the protein CASSQVSGEQYF.

The V gene is TRBV7-6, the J gene TRBJ2-1, with 7 nucleotides matching TRBD2. Germline trimming cut 0 bases from V and 4 bases from J; bases unmatched to any gene: 6. CDR1 is SGHVS and CDR2 is FNYEAQ in the germline V gene. CDR3 length equals 16 residues. The CDR3 nucleotides read TGTGCCAGCAGCTTAGCGATCCAGCGGGGTTACAATGAGCAGTTCTTC. Encoded protein: CASSLAIQRGYNEQFF.

The DNA for the CDR3 is TGTGCCAGCTCCCAGGAATACCTGATCGGCAATGAGCAGTTCTTC. Its translation is CASSQEYLIGNEQFF. The chain joins TRBV18 to TRBJ2-1, with no clear D. The V gene's germline CDR1 is KGHSH and CDR2 LQKENI. This CDR3 has 15 amino acids. V gave up 6 bases and J gave up 6 bases, with 18 bases separating them.

The chain is built from TRBV7-9 and TRBJ2-2, with D possibly TRBD2 on 6 matching bases. The CDR3 totals 16 residues. Trimming left V 7 bases short and J 0 bases short, with 15 bases between. Germline V lookup: CDR1 SEHNR, CDR2 FQNEAQ (reference sequence). The CDR3 DNA sequence: TGTGCCAGCAAACCCGGGGGAGGTGCGAACACCGGGGAGCTGTTTTTT. Its translation: CASKPGGGANTGELFF.

The rearrangement links TRBV25-1 to TRBJ2-3; TRBD2 matches 8 bases. J lost 2 bases, V lost 7 bases, and 5 bases had no gene match. Germline CDR1 MGHDK, CDR2 SYGVNS. This CDR3 contains 14 residues. The CDR3 protein is CASIRGGITDTQYF. CDR3 DNA sequence: TGTGCCAGCATACGCGGGGGGATCACAGATACGCAGTATTTT.

The chain links TRBV11-2 to TRBJ1-2; 9 nucleotides agree with TRBD1. The germline V gene has CDR1 SGHAT and CDR2 FQNNGV. This CDR3 is built from 14 residues. The V segment lost 5 bases and the J segment 8 bases; nucleotides outside the gene matches: 9. The CDR3 sequence is CASSPDRQGVGYTF. The CDR3 nucleotides read TGTGCCAGCAGCCCAGACAGACAGGGGGTCGGCTACACCTTC.